This TCR beta chain was found in a study of PD-L1 blockade in urothelial cancer. Study-wide context: Patients previously received 0 to 3 chemotherapy regimens. Blood analysis was done at 3 weeks (second dose) and 6 weeks after treatment began. Whole-study findings and limits: Clones that were tumor-associated expanded more in the blood of durable-benefit patients at 3 weeks.

Trimming removed 3 bases from V and 15 bases from J, with 14 bases in between. The germline V gene encodes CDR1 MNHNY and CDR2 SVGAGI (reference sequence). The CDR3 runs 12 residues. Details on this clone: Its cognate antigen is unknown.

Time point noted: pretreatment peripheral blood. Sample contribution per patient ranged from 1 to 8, covering pretreatment and on-treatment. Using immunoSEQ multiplex PCR, the repertoire was profiled, and TCRdb retains in-frame clones only, with some absent. Of roughly 91,000 clones in the sample, roughly 84% are singletons; the top ten hold approximately 15%. The V call is TRBV6-6, the J call TRBJ2-2; weak D call: TRBD1 (6 bases). This clonotype was sampled from a man in his 60s with urothelial cancer. Sample: PBMCs, taken around atezolizumab (anti-PD-L1) treatment. CDR3: CASSYDRTRVFF. Here the CDR3 DNA reads TGTGCCAGCAGTTATGACAGGACTCGTGTGTTTTTT.